At least ten counts were recorded for the clone carrying this T cell receptor (beta chain). Its antigen is undetermined. TCRdb re-called the 5' RACE reads through MiXCR, storing one row per CDR3 protein. The repertoire holds about 58,000 distinct CDR3 sequences, with 2% to 3% as singletons. The data were taken from a study of neurological immune-mediated disorders. Study-wide points: HTLV-1-associated myelopathy had the most TCR clonal expansion, whereas multiple sclerosis had the least (lower than in healthy controls).

Germline V gives CDR1 SGHTA, CDR2 FQGNSA. This CDR3 has 15 amino acids. V shed 3 bases and J 4 bases; nucleotides not matched to a gene: 5. The chain carries TRBV7-2 and TRBJ2-3, with 9 positions matching TRBD2. Sequencing used PBMCs. The sequence was collected from a man aged 50-59 years with multiple sclerosis. CDR3: CASSFGGGAADTQYF. Written as DNA, the CDR3 is TGTGCCAGCAGCTTTGGCGGGGGGGCAGCAGATACGCAGTATTTT.